These T cell receptor beta chains were read from a single sample in a study of shared clonotypes between healthy human individuals. The protocol was immunoSEQ multiplex PCR, while the TCRdb copy is restricted to in-frame clones and leaves out a portion. This table has millions of clones, around nine tenths appearing once. Sequenced input: naive CD4+ T cells sorted from blood. The receptors derive from a man between 18 and 35 years old in good health. Each CDR3 is given with its conserved first and last residue. The D gene is left open where the match is weak. Some rows have no size entry. The others give once, few or many, or a class for an expanded clone.

>TRBV6-5|.|TRBD1|TRBJ2-7|16
CASSSEKTGGGYEQYF
TGTGCCAGCAGTTCCGAGAAGACAGGGGGCGGGTACGAGCAGTACTTC
>TRBV5-1|.|TRBD1|TRBJ1-4|14
CASSEGQSNEKLFF
TGCGCCAGCAGCGAGGGACAGAGTAATGAAAAACTGTTTTTT
>TRBV6-5|.|.|TRBJ1-5|15
CASSPSTLWRQPQHF
TGTGCCAGCAGTCCTTCGACACTCTGGAGACAGCCCCAGCATTTT
>TRBV30|.|TRBD2|TRBJ2-3|14
CAWSVSGGHYTQYF
TGTGCCTGGAGTGTAAGCGGGGGCCATTATACGCAGTATTTT
>TRBV4-3|.|.|TRBJ2-7|17
CASSQEASQALSYEQYF
TGCGCCAGCAGCCAGGAGGCTTCACAGGCTTTATCCTACGAGCAGTACTTC
>TRBV28|.|.|TRBJ2-7|15
CASSFTREWPYEQYF
TGTGCCAGCAGTTTTACACGGGAGTGGCCCTACGAGCAGTACTTC
>TRBV5-4|.|TRBD1|TRBJ2-1|13
CASSPGTGGEQFF
TGTGCCAGCAGCCCGGGGACAGGGGGGGAGCAGTTCTTC
>TRBV5-1|.|TRBD2|TRBJ2-2|16
CASSLRQSGDTGELFF
TGCGCCAGCAGCTTACGACAGAGCGGGGACACCGGGGAGCTGTTTTTT
>TRBV25-1|.|.|TRBJ2-7|14
CASSEPRAANEQYF
TGTGCCAGCAGTGAACCGCGGGCAGCCAACGAGCAGTACTTC
>TRBV7-9|once|.|TRBJ1-1|14
CASSLRTLNTEAFF
TGTGCCAGCAGCTTAAGAACCTTGAACACTGAAGCTTTCTTT
>TRBV27|.|.|TRBJ2-3|16
CASSARLARGTDTQYF
TGTGCCAGCAGTGCTCGACTGGCTAGAGGCACAGATACGCAGTATTTT
>TRBV7-2|.|TRBD1|TRBJ2-2|15
CASSLRQGATGELFF
TGTGCCAGCAGCTTAAGACAGGGGGCGACTGGGGAGCTGTTTTTT
>TRBV6-4|once|.|TRBJ1-2|13
CASSDRGDYGYTF
TGTGCCAGCAGTGACAGGGGGGACTATGGCTACACCTTC
>TRBV15|.|.|TRBJ1-5|17
CATSRHKAGGGNQPQHF
TGTGCCACCAGCAGGCACAAGGCGGGGGGAGGCAATCAGCCCCAGCATTTT
>TRBV5-1|.|TRBD1|TRBJ2-3|15
CASSLSGQRTDTQYF
TGCGCCAGCAGCCTATCGGGACAGCGCACAGATACGCAGTATTTT
>TRBV5-1|once|TRBD1|TRBJ2-7|14
CASSPTAGGYEQYF
TGCGCCAGCAGCCCCACAGCAGGGGGCTACGAGCAGTACTTC
>TRBV7-2|.|TRBD1|TRBJ2-5|15
CASSLMGQGAETQYF
TGTGCCAGCAGCTTAATGGGACAGGGGGCAGAGACCCAGTACTTC
>TRBV7-2|.|.|TRBJ1-1|15
CASSLVTGINTEAFF
TGTGCCAGCAGCTTAGTAACAGGGATAAACACTGAAGCTTTCTTT
>TRBV28|.|.|TRBJ2-3|14
CASKPGTKPDTQYF
TGTGCCAGCAAACCCGGGACAAAGCCAGATACGCAGTATTTT
>TRBV7-9|.|.|TRBJ2-5|16
CASSTNYRDTEETQYF
TGTGCCAGCAGCACAAACTACCGGGACACCGAAGAGACCCAGTACTTC
>TRBV28|.|.|TRBJ1-5|15
CASTETGSSNQPQHF
TGTGCCAGCACCGAGACAGGCAGTAGCAATCAGCCCCAGCATTTT
>TRBV5-4|.|TRBD1|TRBJ2-4|17
CASSSRGGAITKNIQYF
TGTGCCAGCAGCTCGAGAGGGGGCGCGATCACCAAAAACATTCAGTACTTC
>TRBV28|once|TRBD1|TRBJ2-7|13
CASSLGQDDEQYF
TGTGCCAGCAGCCTCGGACAGGACGACGAGCAGTACTTC
>TRBV28|.|.|TRBJ2-1|12
CASSPWYNEQFF
TGTGCCAGCAGCCCATGGTACAATGAGCAGTTCTTC
>TRBV5-1|.|.|TRBJ1-1|12
CASSDPNTEAFF
TGCGCCAGCAGTGACCCGAACACTGAAGCTTTCTTT
>TRBV7-9|once|.|TRBJ2-7|14
CASSSGQPPLEQYF
TGTGCCAGCAGCTCTGGACAGCCCCCTCTCGAGCAGTACTTC
>TRBV2|.|.|TRBJ2-5|14
CASTPGHQGETQYF
TGTGCCAGCACCCCCGGACACCAGGGGGAGACCCAGTACTTC
>TRBV28|.|.|TRBJ1-2|13
CASSFRGRGSYTF
TGTGCCAGCAGTTTTAGGGGCAGAGGAAGCTACACCTTC
>TRBV28|.|.|TRBJ1-5|13
CASEDQRDQPQHF
TGTGCCAGCGAGGACCAAAGGGATCAGCCCCAGCATTTT
>TRBV10-3|once|.|TRBJ2-3|15
CAITGTPAGPDTQYF
TGTGCCATTACCGGGACTCCTGCGGGTCCAGATACGCAGTATTTT
>TRBV7-6|.|TRBD2|TRBJ2-5|20
CASSLARTRGEPKYQETQYF
TGTGCCAGCAGCTTAGCGAGGACTAGAGGGGAACCGAAGTACCAAGAGACCCAGTACTTC
>TRBV7-3|.|TRBD1|TRBJ2-2|17
CASSLETGRTNTGELFF
TGTGCCAGCAGCTTAGAGACAGGGCGCACGAACACCGGGGAGCTGTTTTTT
>TRBV7-2|.|.|TRBJ1-4|15
CASSLQGSTNEKLFF
TGTGCCAGCAGCTTACAGGGTTCGACTAATGAAAAACTGTTTTTT
>TRBV7-9|.|.|TRBJ2-6|13
CASSLAGANVLTF
TGTGCCAGCAGCTTGGCTGGGGCCAACGTCCTGACTTTC
>TRBV2|.|.|TRBJ2-5|16
CASSLSRDGSPETQYF
TGTGCCAGCAGCCTAAGCCGGGACGGCAGCCCGGAGACCCAGTACTTC
>TRBV2|.|TRBD1|TRBJ2-5|14
CAGSGQGLGETQYF
TGTGCCGGTTCTGGACAGGGCTTGGGGGAGACCCAGTACTTC
>TRBV25-1|.|.|TRBJ2-7|14
CASSAVGSSYEQYF
TGTGCCAGCAGTGCGGTCGGATCTTCCTACGAGCAGTACTTC
>TRBV10-3|.|TRBD2|TRBJ2-3|14
CAISEREGPDTQYF
TGTGCCATCAGTGAGCGGGAGGGCCCAGATACGCAGTATTTT
>TRBV5-4|once|.|TRBJ1-4|15
CASSLAGTGSEKLFF
TGTGCCAGCAGCTTGGCCGGCACAGGGAGTGAAAAACTGTTTTTT
>TRBV15|.|TRBD2|TRBJ2-5|14
CATSRDREGETQYF
TGTGCCACCAGCAGAGACAGGGAGGGAGAGACCCAGTACTTC
>TRBV28|once|TRBD1|TRBJ1-3|14
CASSPGTVANTIYF
TGTGCCAGCAGCCCTGGGACAGTCGCAAACACCATATATTTT
>TRBV10-1|.|.|TRBJ2-1|15
CASSDSPSGSDEQFF
TGCGCCAGCAGTGACTCCCCCTCGGGAAGCGATGAGCAGTTCTTC
>TRBV7-2|.|.|TRBJ1-5|13
CASSLDSYQPQHF
TGTGCCAGCAGCTTAGACAGTTATCAGCCCCAGCATTTT
>TRBV7-2|.|TRBD2|TRBJ2-5|14
CASSFSGRRETQYF
TGTGCCAGCAGCTTTAGCGGGAGGCGTGAGACCCAGTACTTC
>TRBV6-6|.|.|TRBJ1-5|15
CASSYSDITDQPQHF
TGTGCCAGCAGTTACTCGGACATAACGGATCAGCCCCAGCATTTT
>TRBV7-2|.|.|TRBJ1-6|15
CASSPRGAGNSPLHF
TGTGCCAGCAGCCCCCGAGGGGCCGGTAATTCACCCCTCCACTTT
>TRBV28|.|TRBD1|TRBJ2-5|15
CASSSPGQGQETQYF
TGTGCCAGCAGCTCACCGGGACAGGGCCAAGAGACCCAGTACTTC
>TRBV12-5|.|.|TRBJ2-2|11
CASGLTGELFF
TGTGCTAGTGGTTTGACCGGGGAGCTGTTTTTT